Sequencing of this T cell receptor beta chain was carried out in a study of blood T cell repertoires in COVID-19. Produced via immunoSEQ multiplex PCR; TCRdb's table is partial and in-frame only. The table records about 180,000 clones, roughly 87% of them present only once. Sequenced material: PBMCs or T cells enriched from blood (not recorded which). The sequence was collected from a human donor with acute COVID-19. The donor label of this sample is uncertain.

As DNA, the CDR3 is TGTGCCAGCTCATCCCTGAGCGGGGGGCAGAACACCGGGGAGCTGTTTTTT. Protein: CASSSLSGGQNTGELFF. V and J are TRBV5-4 and TRBJ2-2; TRBD2 aligns across 9 bases. Germline V gives CDR1 SGHNT, CDR2 YYREEE (reference sequence). This CDR3 comprises 17 residues. V lost 7 bases and J lost 1; bases outside the gene matches: 11. The entire variable domain, with the rest obtained from reference TRBV5-4 and TRBJ2-2, is as follows: ETGVTQSPTHLIKTRGQQVTLRCSSQSGHNTVSWYQQALGQGPQFIFQYYREEENGRGNFPPRFSGLQFPNYSSELNVNALELDDSALYLCASSSLSGGQNTGELFFGEGSRLTVL.